This T cell receptor (beta chain) was captured by sequencing in a study of vaccination and CD4 T cells after COVID-19. Study context: Comprising six males and four females, the convalescent participants counted two Hispanic individuals among them.

Noted treatment: approximately 11-day PBMC culture with coronavirus spike peptide pools or control peptides (ViraFEST assay). ViraFEST used peptide pools to expand antigen-specific T cells, then sequenced TCRs. V was trimmed by 0 bases and J by 8 bases, leaving 10 bases between them. This CDR3 is built from 12 residues. Germline V gives CDR1 DFQATT, CDR2 SNEGSKA (reference sequence). With the Oncomine TCR Beta short-read assay, DNA from cultured CD4+ T cells was sequenced. Genomic DNA from cultured CD4+ T cells was extracted. TCRdb processed the PCR reads anew with MiXCR; each CDR3 protein has one entry. Of 10,000 to 15,000 distinct CDR3 sequences listed, roughly four fifths are singletons. A note on this clonotype: What it binds is unknown.

The source material was CD4+ T cells from blood, cultured in vitro, sampled after SARS-CoV-2 vaccination. The TCR sequence derives from a human donor who received a COVID-19 vaccine. The chain recombines TRBV20-1 with TRBJ1-2; no reliable D call. This chain's CDR3 is CSARDPTRGYTF. Written as DNA, the CDR3 is TGCAGTGCTAGAGATCCTACAAGAGGCTACACCTTC.